The next 6 T cell receptor beta chains were all read from a single sample in a study of beta chain features in type 1 diabetes. The investigators reverse transcribed all of the isolated RNA, so they sequenced expressed TCRB transcripts. TCRdb's copy holds only in-frame clones and misses some; the assay was immunoSEQ multiplex PCR. Of hundreds of thousands of clones in the sample, around 16% were seen once. The sequenced sample consisted of naive CD4+ T cells from blood. These receptors came from a man aged 18 to 35 in good health.

This clone was picked up a small number of times. The chain joins TRBV4-2 to TRBJ2-1; TRBD1 agrees at 10 bases. Germline V gene lookup returns CDR1 LGHNA and CDR2 YNFKEQ. V lost 1 base, J lost 4 bases, and 4 bases stayed unmatched. This CDR3 has 16 amino acids. CDR3 DNA sequence: TGTGCCAGCAGCCAAGTCGCGGGACAGGGGTACAATGAGCAGTTCTTC. This encodes CASSQVAGQGYNEQFF.

This clone was detected only a few times. This chain uses TRBV5-6 with TRBJ1-6; 8 bases agree with TRBD1. The trim removed 4 bases at V and 8 bases at J, leaving 8 bases unmatched. The germline V gene encodes CDR1 SGHDT and CDR2 YYEEEE. The length of the CDR3 is 15 residues. CDR3 residues: CASSRGQVPYSPLHF. The CDR3 coding sequence is TGTGCCAGCAGCAGGGGACAGGTTCCGTATTCACCCCTCCACTTT.

This clone has a handful of counts. The chain links TRBV5-1 to TRBJ1-2; weak D call: TRBD1 (6 bases). Trimming took 4 bases from V and 1 from J, leaving 20 bases between them. Germline V gene sequence: CDR1 SGHRS, CDR2 YFSETQ. This CDR3 contains 17 residues. Here the CDR3 reads CASSNGQGRLINYGYTF. CDR3 DNA: TGCGCCAGCAGCAACGGCCAGGGGCGCCTTATTAACTATGGCTACACCTTC.

The chain employs TRBV19 and TRBJ2-4, with 7 bases matching TRBD1. Germline V gives CDR1 LNHDA, CDR2 SQIVND (reference sequence). After removal of 4 bases from V and 3 bases from J, the junction contained 6 bases not matched to a gene. The CDR3 covers 15 residues. CDR3 nucleotide sequence: TGTGCCAGTAGTACTCCGACAGGGAACAAAAACATTCAGTACTTC. It translates to CASSTPTGNKNIQYF. Variable domain in full (rest from reference TRBV19 and TRBJ2-4): DGGITQSPKYLFRKEGQNVTLSCEQNLNHDAMYWYRQDPGQGLRLIYYSQIVNDFQKGDIAEGYSVSREKKESFPLTVTSAQKNPTAFYLCASSTPTGNKNIQYFGAGTRLSVL.

The V gene is TRBV9, the J gene TRBJ2-5; 8 nucleotides agree with TRBD1. The CDR3 is 15 residues long. The junction had 5 bases not matched to a gene; V was cut back by 0 bases and J by 4 bases. Germline CDR1 and CDR2: SGDLS and YYNGEE. DNA of the CDR3: TGTGCCAGCAGCGTAGGCACAGGGGGGCCAGAGACCCAGTACTTC. It yields the protein CASSVGTGGPETQYF.

This clone was recorded a few times. The chain uses TRBV6-1 and TRBJ2-7, with D possibly being TRBD2 (6 bases). Trimming removed 10 bases at V and 7 bases at J, with 23 bases between. CDR1 and CDR2 (germline): MNHNS, SASEGT. This CDR3 has 14 residues. The CDR3 protein is CATPRGLTRKEQYF. The CDR3 region has the DNA TGTGCCACGCCTAGGGGACTTACTAGGAAGGAGCAGTACTTC.